This TCR beta chain is drawn from a study of OX40 agonist ivuxolimab in advanced cancers. This table comes from immunoSEQ multiplex PCR, and its TCRdb copy is limited to in-frame clones, with some not included. The repertoire holds about 110,000 clones, with 85% to 95% as singletons. CDR3 length: 12 amino acids. Germline V lookup: CDR1 SGHRS, CDR2 YFSETQ. The V and J ends lost 2 bases and 7 bases respectively, with 9 bases between them. V is TRBV5-1 and J is TRBJ1-2; D might be TRBD1 (6 bases). The source of this sequence is an adult with an advanced solid tumor such as melanoma, head and neck, liver or kidney cancer. This specimen consisted of CD4+ or CD8+ T cells sorted from blood, obtained in a trial of the OX40 agonist ivuxolimab. The CDR3: CASSFSGAGYTF. DNA of the CDR3: TGCGCCAGCAGCTTTTCAGGGGCTGGCTACACCTTC. Full variable domain (outside the CDR3, taken from reference TRBV5-1 and TRBJ1-2): KAGVTQTPRYLIKTRGQQVTLSCSPISGHRSVSWYQQTPGQGLQFLFEYFSETQRNKGNFPGRFSGRQFSNSRSEMNVSTLELGDSALYLCASSFSGAGYTFGSGTRLTVV.